Following are 12 T cell receptor beta chains from one sample sequenced in a study of T cells in Graves' hyperthyroidism and ophthalmopathy. It was RNA transcripts that yielded the amplified TCR beta CDR3 regions. Carried out on the TCR CDR3, a first-round RT-PCR used the HTBI primer set. One entry per CDR3 protein, called by TCRdb with MiXCR from the multiplex PCR reads. The sample yields about 300,000 distinct CDR3 sequences, roughly 19% seen once. Material: blood. Receptor source: a man in his fifties or sixties with Graves' ophthalmopathy.

The rearrangement links TRBV28 to TRBJ2-1; D possibly corresponds to TRBD2 (5 bases). In germline, CDR1 is MDHEN, CDR2 SYDVKM. V was pared by 5 bases and J by 7 bases, with 9 bases between. The CDR3 runs to 12 residues. The CDR3 DNA reads as TGTGCCAGCAGTACTCTAGCAAATGAGCAGTTCTTC. Amino acid sequence: CASSTLANEQFF.

This clonotype was observed once. The chain joins TRBV5-5 to TRBJ2-7; TRBD2 aligns across 12 bases. Germline V lookup: CDR1 SGHKS, CDR2 YYEKEE (reference sequence). V lost 3 bases to trimming and J lost 2 bases; unmatched junction nucleotides: 6. CDR3 size: 16 residues. The DNA for the CDR3 is TGTGCCAGCAGCTCACGGACTAGCGGGGACCCCTACGAGCAGTACTTC. Translating gives CASSSRTSGDPYEQYF.

The V gene is TRBV15, the J gene TRBJ1-1; D is unclear. The CDR3 is made up of 14 amino acids. Germline V lookup: CDR1 LNHNV, CDR2 YYDKDF (reference sequence). V gave up 4 bases and J gave up 1 base, with 10 bases separating them. The CDR3 sequence is CATSIFSENTEAFF. The CDR3, as DNA: TGTGCCACCAGCATTTTTTCAGAGAACACTGAAGCTTTCTTT.

This clonotype has at least ten counts. This CDR3 is CASSSGVSAEQYF. The CDR3 nucleotides are TGTGCCAGCAGCTCCGGCGTCTCGGCCGAGCAGTACTTC. The chain uses TRBV7-2 and TRBJ2-7; D is uncertain. V was pared by 4 bases and J by 6 bases, with 13 bases between. From germline, CDR1 is SGHTA and CDR2 FQGNSA. This CDR3 has 13 residues.

This clonotype was counted a few times. The chain carries TRBV20-1 and TRBJ2-3; D is uncertain. Trimming removed 3 bases from V and 1 base from J, with 11 bases in between. There are 14 residues in the CDR3. Germline loops: CDR1 DFQATT, CDR2 SNEGSKA (reference sequence). This CDR3 is CSASVDSRTDTQYF. For the CDR3, the DNA is TGCAGTGCTAGCGTGGATTCCCGCACAGATACGCAGTATTTT.

This clonotype showed up just a few times. The rearrangement joins TRBV9 to TRBJ2-1; TRBD2 agrees at 8 bases. Losses at the gene ends were 0 bases for V and 4 bases for J; bases not matched to a gene: 3. Looked up from germline, CDR1 is SGDLS and CDR2 is YYNGEE. This CDR3 region has 15 residues. The CDR3 coding sequence is TGTGCCAGCAGCGTAGGACTAGCGTCGTACAATGAGCAGTTCTTC. It translates to CASSVGLASYNEQFF. The full variable domain, completed using reference TRBV9 and TRBJ2-1, is DSGVTQTPKHLITATGQRVTLRCSPRSGDLSVYWYQQSLDQGLQFLIQYYNGEERAKGNILERFSAQQFPDLHSELNLSSLELGDSALYFCASSVGLASYNEQFFGPGTRLTVL.

This clonotype was seen repeatedly, ten times or more. The chain employs TRBV7-3 and TRBJ2-6; the D gene could be TRBD1 or TRBD2 (6 bases each). Germline CDR1 and CDR2: SGHTA and FQGTGA. This CDR3 has 14 amino acids. The ends were cut back, 4 bases at V and 6 bases at J, with 10 bases in the middle. The CDR3 DNA reads TGTGCCAGCAGCTCCGGGGGCAAGGCCAACGTCCTGACTTTC. This translates into CASSSGGKANVLTF.

V gene TRBV5-1 combines with J gene TRBJ1-2; possible D gene TRBD1, 5 bases. The germline gives CDR1 SGHRS, CDR2 YFSETQ. Trimming stripped 4 bases from V and 5 bases from J, with 15 bases between. The length of the CDR3 is 14 residues. The CDR3 DNA is TGCGCCAGCAGCCTGGAGGGGCGGGAATATGGCTACACCTTC. Residues: CASSLEGREYGYTF.

This clonotype has at least ten counts. CDR3 sequence (DNA): TGTGCCAGCTCACCGACCGCCGGGCAGGGCTGGGCCACTGAAGCTTTCTTT. Protein sequence: CASSPTAGQGWATEAFF. The chain employs TRBV18 and TRBJ1-1; a weak D match, TRBD1 (5 bases). V was trimmed by 3 bases and J by 4 bases, leaving 21 bases between them. The germline gives CDR1 KGHSH, CDR2 LQKENI. This CDR3 has 17 amino acids.

This clonotype was counted many times. The chain has TRBV7-8 and TRBJ2-1; 10 nucleotides match TRBD2. The V gene's germline CDR1 is SGHVS and CDR2 FQNEAQ. With 4 bases clipped from V and 9 bases from J, the junction kept 15 bases outside the gene matches. This CDR3 has 17 residues. CDR3 residues: CASSSTDATSGYSEQFF. CDR3 DNA sequence: TGTGCCAGCAGCTCCACCGACGCGACTAGCGGGTATAGTGAGCAGTTCTTC.

This clonotype was counted ten times or more. The CDR3 protein is CASSYQGSYEQYF. CDR3 DNA sequence: TGTGCCAGCAGTTACCAGGGGTCATACGAGCAGTACTTC. The rearrangement uses TRBV6-5 and TRBJ2-7; maybe TRBD1 (6 bases). The CDR3 consists of 13 residues. V gave up 2 bases and J gave up 4 bases, with 9 bases separating them. Germline CDR1 MNHEY, CDR2 SVGAGI.

This clonotype has a handful of counts. The chain uses TRBV6-5 and TRBJ1-5; D gene unclear. There are 16 residues in the CDR3. CDR1 is MNHEY and CDR2 is SVGAGI in the germline V gene. V gave up 5 bases and J gave up 4 bases, with 18 bases separating them. CDR3 protein: CASSTIRGALNQPQHF. The CDR3 nucleotides read TGTGCCAGCAGTACTATTCGAGGAGCCCTAAATCAGCCCCAGCATTTT.